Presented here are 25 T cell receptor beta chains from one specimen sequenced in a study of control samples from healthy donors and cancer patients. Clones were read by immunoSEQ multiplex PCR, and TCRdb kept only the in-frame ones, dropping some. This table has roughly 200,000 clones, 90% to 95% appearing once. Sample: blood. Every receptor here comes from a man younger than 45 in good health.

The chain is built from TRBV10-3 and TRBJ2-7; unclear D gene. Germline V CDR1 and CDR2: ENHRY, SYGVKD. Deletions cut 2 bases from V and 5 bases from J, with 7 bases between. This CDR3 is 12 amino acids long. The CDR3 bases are TGTGCCATCAGTGAGGGGTGGAACGAGCAGTACTTC. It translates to CAISEGWNEQYF.

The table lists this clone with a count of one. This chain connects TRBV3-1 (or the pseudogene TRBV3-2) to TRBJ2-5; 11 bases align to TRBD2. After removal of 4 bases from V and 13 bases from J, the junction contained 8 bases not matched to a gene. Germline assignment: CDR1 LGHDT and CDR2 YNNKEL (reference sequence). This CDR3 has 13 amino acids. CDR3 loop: CASSRSSGGPRYF. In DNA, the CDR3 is TGTGCCAGCAGCCGGTCTAGCGGGGGGCCCCGGTACTTC.

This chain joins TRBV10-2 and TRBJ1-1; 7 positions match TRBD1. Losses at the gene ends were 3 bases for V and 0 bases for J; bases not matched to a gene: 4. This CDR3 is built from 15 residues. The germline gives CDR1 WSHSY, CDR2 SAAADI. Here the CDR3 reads CASSEPGQMNTEAFF. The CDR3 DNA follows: TGCGCCAGCAGTGAACCGGGACAGATGAACACTGAAGCTTTCTTT.

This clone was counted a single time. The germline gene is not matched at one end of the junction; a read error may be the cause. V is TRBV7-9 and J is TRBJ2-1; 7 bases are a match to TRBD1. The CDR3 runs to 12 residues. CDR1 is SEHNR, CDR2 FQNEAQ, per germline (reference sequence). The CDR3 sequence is CASSLAGGERFF. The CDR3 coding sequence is TGTGCCAGCAGCTTAGCAGGGGGCGAGCGGTTCTTC.

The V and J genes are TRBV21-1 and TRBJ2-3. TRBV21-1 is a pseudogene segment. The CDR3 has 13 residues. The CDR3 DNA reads TGTGCCAGCAGCAAGGGGGGCACAGATACGCAGTATTTT. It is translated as CASSKGGTDTQYF.

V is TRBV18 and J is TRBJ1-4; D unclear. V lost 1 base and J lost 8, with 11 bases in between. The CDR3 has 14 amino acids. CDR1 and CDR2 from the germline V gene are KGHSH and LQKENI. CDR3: CASSPLAGGEKLFF. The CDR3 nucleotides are TGTGCCAGCTCACCACTGGCGGGAGGGGAAAAACTGTTTTTT. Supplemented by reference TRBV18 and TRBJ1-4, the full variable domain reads NAGVMQNPRHLVRRRGQEARLRCSPMKGHSHVYWYRQLPEEGLKFMVYLQKENIIDESGMPKERFSAEFPKEGPSILRIQQVVRGDSAAYFCASSPLAGGEKLFFGSGTQLSVL.

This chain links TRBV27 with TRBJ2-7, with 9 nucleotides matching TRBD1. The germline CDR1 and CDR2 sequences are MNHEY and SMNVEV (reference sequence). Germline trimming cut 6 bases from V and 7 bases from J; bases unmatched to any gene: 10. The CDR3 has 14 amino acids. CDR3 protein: CASRTGTGYREQYF. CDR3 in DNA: TGTGCCAGCAGAACCGGGACAGGGTATCGAGAGCAGTACTTC.

The CDR3 sequence: CASSAYDTDYGYTF. CDR3 coding DNA: TGTGCCAGCAGCGCCTACGACACGGACTATGGCTACACCTTC. V is TRBV9 and J is TRBJ1-2; D remains unclear. CDR3 size: 14 residues. The germline gives CDR1 SGDLS, CDR2 YYNGEE. The V end was cut by 3 bases, the J end by 3 bases, with 12 bases between.

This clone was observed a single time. The CDR3 loop is CSVEDPTQGANEQYF. The CDR3 coding sequence is TGCAGCGTTGAAGACCCCACACAGGGGGCCAACGAGCAGTACTTC. This chain joins TRBV29-1 and TRBJ2-7; 9 bases map to TRBD1. CDR1 is SQVTM, CDR2 ANQGSEA, per germline. CDR3 length: 15 amino acids. After removal of 0 bases from V and 5 bases from J, the junction contained 8 bases not matched to a gene.

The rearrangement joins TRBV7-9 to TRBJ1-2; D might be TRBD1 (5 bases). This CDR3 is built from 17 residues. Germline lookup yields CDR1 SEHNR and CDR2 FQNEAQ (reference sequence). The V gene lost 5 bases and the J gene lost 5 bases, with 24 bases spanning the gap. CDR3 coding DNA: TGTGCCAGCAGCCCTAAACACCGGGACGGAGGTCAATATGGCTACACCTTC. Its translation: CASSPKHRDGGQYGYTF.

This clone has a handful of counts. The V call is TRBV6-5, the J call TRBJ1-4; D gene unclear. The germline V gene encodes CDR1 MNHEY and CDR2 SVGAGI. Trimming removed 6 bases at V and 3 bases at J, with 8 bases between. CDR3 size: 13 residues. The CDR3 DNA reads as TGTGCCAGCAGGGACCCCGCTAATGAAAAACTGTTTTTT. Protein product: CASRDPANEKLFF.

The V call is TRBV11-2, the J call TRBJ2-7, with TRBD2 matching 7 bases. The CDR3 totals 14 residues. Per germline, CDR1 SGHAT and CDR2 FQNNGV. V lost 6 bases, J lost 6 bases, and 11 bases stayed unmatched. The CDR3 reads CASSGEGGLVEQYF. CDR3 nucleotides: TGTGCCAGCAGTGGGGAGGGAGGCTTGGTCGAGCAGTACTTC.

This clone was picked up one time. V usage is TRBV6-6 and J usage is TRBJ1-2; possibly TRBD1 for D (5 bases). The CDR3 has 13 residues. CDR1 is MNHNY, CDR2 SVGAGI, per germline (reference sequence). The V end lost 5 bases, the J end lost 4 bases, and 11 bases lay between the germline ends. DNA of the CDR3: TGTGCCAGCAGTCGGGGCAGGCCCTATGGCTACACCTTC. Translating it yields CASSRGRPYGYTF.

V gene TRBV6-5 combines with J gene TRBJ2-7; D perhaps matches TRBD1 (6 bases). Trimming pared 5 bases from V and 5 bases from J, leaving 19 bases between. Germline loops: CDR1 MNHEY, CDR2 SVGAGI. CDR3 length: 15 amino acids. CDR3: CASSRSFQGRDEQYF. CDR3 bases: TGTGCCAGCAGTCGCTCTTTTCAGGGGCGCGACGAGCAGTACTTC.

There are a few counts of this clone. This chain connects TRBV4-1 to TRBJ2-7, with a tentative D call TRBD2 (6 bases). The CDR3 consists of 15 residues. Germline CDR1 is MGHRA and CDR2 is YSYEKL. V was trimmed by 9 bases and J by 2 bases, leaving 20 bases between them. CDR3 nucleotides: TGCGCCAGTAGAGCGGGTTTAGGTCGCACCTACGAGCAGTACTTC. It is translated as CASRAGLGRTYEQYF.

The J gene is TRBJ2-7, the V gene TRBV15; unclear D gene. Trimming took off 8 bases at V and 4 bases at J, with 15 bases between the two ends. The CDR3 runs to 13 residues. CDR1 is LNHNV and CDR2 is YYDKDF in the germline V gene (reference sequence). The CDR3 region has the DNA TGTGCCACCTCCTATCGGGTTGATTACGAGCAGTACTTC. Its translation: CATSYRVDYEQYF.

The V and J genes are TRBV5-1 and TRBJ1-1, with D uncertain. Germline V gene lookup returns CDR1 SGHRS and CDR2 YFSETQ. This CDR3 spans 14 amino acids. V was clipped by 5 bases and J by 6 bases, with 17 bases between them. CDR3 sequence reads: CASSREGGGSEAFF. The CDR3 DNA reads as TGCGCCAGCAGTAGGGAGGGCGGTGGTTCTGAAGCTTTCTTT.

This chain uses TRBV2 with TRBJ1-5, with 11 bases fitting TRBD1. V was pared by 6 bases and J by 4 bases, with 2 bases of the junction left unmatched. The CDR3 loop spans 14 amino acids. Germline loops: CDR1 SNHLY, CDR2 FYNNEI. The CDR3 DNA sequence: TGTGCCAGCAGCCGGGACAGGGGGAATCAGCCCCAGCATTTT. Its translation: CASSRDRGNQPQHF.

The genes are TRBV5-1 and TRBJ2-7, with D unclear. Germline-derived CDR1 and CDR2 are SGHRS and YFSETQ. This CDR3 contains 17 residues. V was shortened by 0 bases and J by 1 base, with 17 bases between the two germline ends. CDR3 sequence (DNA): TGCGCCAGCAGCTTGGCCGGGTTTGGTCCAACATCCTACGAGCAGTACTTC. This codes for CASSLAGFGPTSYEQYF.

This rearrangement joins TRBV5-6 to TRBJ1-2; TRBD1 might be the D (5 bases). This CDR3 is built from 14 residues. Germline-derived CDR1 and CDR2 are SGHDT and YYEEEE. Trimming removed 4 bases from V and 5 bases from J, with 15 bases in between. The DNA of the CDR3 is TGTGCCAGCAGCCAAAAGGGACGCTCGTATGGCTACACCTTC. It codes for CASSQKGRSYGYTF.

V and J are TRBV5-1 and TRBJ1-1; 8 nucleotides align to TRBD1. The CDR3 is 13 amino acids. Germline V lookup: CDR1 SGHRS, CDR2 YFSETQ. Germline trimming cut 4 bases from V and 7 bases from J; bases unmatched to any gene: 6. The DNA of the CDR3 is TGCGCCAGCAGCGCGCAAGACAGGGGTGAAGCTTTCTTT. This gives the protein CASSAQDRGEAFF.

CDR3 nucleotides: TGTGCCAGCTCACCCCGGGACAGGGGACTCATGGAGTACTTC. Translating gives CASSPRDRGLMEYF. This sequence joins TRBV18 and TRBJ2-7, with TRBD1 identical over 10 bases. V lost 3 bases and J lost 11; bases outside the gene matches: 10. Germline assignment: CDR1 KGHSH and CDR2 LQKENI. The CDR3 consists of 14 residues.

The CDR3 spells CASSPPQGSDTEAFF. DNA of the CDR3: TGTGCCAGCAGCCCCCCCCAGGGATCGGACACTGAAGCTTTCTTT. This sequence joins TRBV7-9 and TRBJ1-1, with D perhaps TRBD1 (5 bases). Germline assignment: CDR1 SEHNR and CDR2 FQNEAQ (reference sequence). There are 15 residues in the CDR3. Trimming left V 5 bases short and J 3 bases short, with 16 bases between.

CDR3 residues: CASSARPNQPQHF. DNA for the CDR3: TGTGCCAGCAGCGCTCGCCCGAATCAGCCCCAGCATTTT. The rearrangement joins TRBV12-3 or TRBV12-4 to TRBJ1-5; D unresolved. This CDR3 spans 13 amino acids. Trimming cost V 6 bases and J 4 bases, with 10 bases left between them.

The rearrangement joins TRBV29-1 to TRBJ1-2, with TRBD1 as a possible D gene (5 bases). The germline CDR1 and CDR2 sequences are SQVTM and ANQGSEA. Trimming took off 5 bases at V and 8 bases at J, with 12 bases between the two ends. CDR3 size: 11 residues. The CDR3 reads CSVSDSGGYTF. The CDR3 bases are TGCAGCGTTTCAGACTCAGGGGGCTACACCTTC. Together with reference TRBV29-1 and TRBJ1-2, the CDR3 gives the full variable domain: SAVISQKPSRDICQRGTSLTIQCQVDSQVTMMFWYRQQPGQSLTLIATANQGSEATYESGFVIDKFPISRPNLTFSTLTVSNMSPEDSSIYLCSVSDSGGYTFGSGTRLTVV.